The rows below give T cell receptor beta chains drawn from one sample of a study of T cells in Graves' hyperthyroidism and ophthalmopathy. TCRdb reprocessed the multiplex PCR reads via MiXCR and lists one record per CDR3 protein. Found here are fewer than 550,000 distinct CDR3 sequences, about a sixth of them singletons; the top ten hold about 14%. The source material was blood. These receptor sequences come from a woman under 30 with Graves' hyperthyroidism. Both conserved end residues are trimmed from each CDR3.

J: TRBJ2-3
V: TRBV7-2
length: 14
CDR3: ASSPRGLAVTDTQY

J: TRBJ2-7
V: TRBV28
length: 13
CDR3: ASSSPGLGGYEQY

J: TRBJ2-1
V: TRBV29-1
length: 9
CDR3: SVEKGNEQF

J: TRBJ1-1
V: TRBV28
length: 10
CDR3: ASRNRNTEAF

J: TRBJ2-1
V: TRBV12-3/TRBV12-4
length: 12
CDR3: ASSLVSEYYEQF

J: TRBJ2-1
V: TRBV4-2
length: 14
CDR3: ASSQAFEDYYNEQF

J: TRBJ2-7
V: TRBV5-1
length: 13
CDR3: ASSWGASGNYEQY

J: TRBJ2-3
V: TRBV20-1
length: 13
CDR3: SAGLAGAQPDTQY

J: TRBJ2-5
V: TRBV11-3
length: 13
CDR3: ASSPSGGSQETQY

J: TRBJ1-2
V: TRBV28
length: 11
CDR3: ASSLSGGRGYT

J: TRBJ2-7
V: TRBV11-2
length: 12
CDR3: ASSARQGSYEQY

J: TRBJ1-6
V: TRBV9
length: 13
CDR3: ASSVSGLQNSPLH

J: TRBJ2-7
V: TRBV6-1
length: 11
CDR3: ASSATGMGEQY

J: TRBJ2-2
V: TRBV3-1
length: 13
CDR3: ASSHSDSGAGELF

J: TRBJ2-5
V: TRBV5-4
length: 12
CDR3: ASSSRDKEETQY

J: TRBJ1-3
V: TRBV10-3
length: 13
CDR3: AISDTAFSGNTIY

J: TRBJ1-5
V: TRBV19
length: 13
CDR3: ASSDHPAGNQPQH

J: TRBJ2-7
V: TRBV7-9
length: 14
CDR3: ASSDTWREPNYEQY

J: TRBJ1-1
V: TRBV5-1
length: 16
CDR3: ASSPWPSNQGANTEAF

J: TRBJ2-5
V: TRBV18
length: 12
CDR3: ASSPPAGRETQY

J: TRBJ2-1
V: TRBV7-2
length: 14
CDR3: ASSSEGGRVANEQF

J: TRBJ1-2
V: TRBV3-1
length: 10
CDR3: ASSPGTGGYT